This is a list of T cell receptor beta chains from one sample in a study of siplizumab effects on memory and regulatory T cells. Sequencing was performed with immunoSEQ multiplex PCR; in TCRdb, only in-frame clones are kept and a portion is missing. The repertoire holds approximately 100,000 clones, with roughly 95% as singletons. The specimen was non-Treg CD4+ T cells sorted from blood. These receptors were obtained from a human donor in good health. CDR3s include the opening cysteine and the closing phenylalanine or tryptophan. D genes are given only for firm matches. Expanded clones are given a class, and other clones once, few, many or no size at all.

D gene,J gene,clone size,V gene,CDR3 protein,CDR3 DNA
NA,TRBJ1-5,NA,TRBV2,CASTGTNQPQHF,TGTGCCAGCACAGGGACAAATCAGCCCCAGCATTTT
TRBD2,TRBJ2-3,NA,TRBV6-5,CAAGGGSADTQYF,TGTGCCGCCGGGGGGGGCTCCGCAGATACGCAGTATTTT
NA,TRBJ1-1,once,TRBV23-1,CASIRQGGDTEAFF,TGCGCCAGCATTCGGCAGGGTGGGGACACTGAAGCTTTCTTT
NA,TRBJ2-7,few,TRBV10-1,CASSDGLTTYEQYF,TGCGCCAGCAGTGATGGGCTTACTACCTACGAGCAGTACTTC
NA,TRBJ1-1,NA,TRBV18,CASSPDQVGSGVEAFF,TGTGCCAGCTCACCAGATCAGGTGGGTTCGGGGGTTGAAGCTTTCTTT
NA,TRBJ1-2,once,TRBV19,CASRSDPGATYGYTF,TGTGCCAGTAGATCTGATCCAGGGGCGACCTATGGCTACACCTTC
NA,TRBJ1-2,NA,TRBV29-1,CSVEDDTNNYGYTF,TGCAGCGTTGAAGATGACACGAACAACTATGGCTACACCTTC
NA,TRBJ2-3,NA,TRBV18,CASSPWRKKGDTQYF,TGTGCCAGCTCACCATGGCGAAAGAAGGGAGATACGCAGTATTTT
NA,TRBJ1-1,once,TRBV30,CAWSVPGIRNTEAFF,TGTGCCTGGAGTGTACCGGGGATTAGGAACACTGAAGCTTTCTTT
TRBD1,TRBJ1-1,NA,TRBV6-6,CASSYATGGNSEAFF,TGTGCCAGCAGTTATGCAACAGGGGGCAATTCTGAAGCTTTCTTT
TRBD1,TRBJ1-5,NA,TRBV10-3,CAISVSGGGDQPQHF,TGTGCCATCAGCGTTTCAGGGGGTGGCGATCAGCCCCAGCATTTT
NA,TRBJ1-2,NA,TRBV10-3,CAISAGGDYGYTF,TGTGCCATCAGTGCCGGGGGGGACTATGGCTACACCTTC
TRBD1,TRBJ1-5,NA,TRBV6-1,CASTIGGAGQPQHF,TGTGCCAGCACTATAGGGGGCGCAGGGCAGCCCCAGCATTTT
TRBD2,TRBJ2-3,NA,TRBV2,CASSELLAGGTDTQYF,TGTGCCAGCAGTGAATTGCTAGCGGGGGGCACAGATACGCAGTATTTT
NA,TRBJ1-6,NA,TRBV5-1,CASSLGQISNSPLHF,TGCGCCAGCAGCTTGGGACAGATAAGTAATTCACCCCTCCACTTT
NA,TRBJ1-1,NA,TRBV5-1,CASSGSPGATTWNTEAFF,TGCGCCAGCAGCGGTTCGCCAGGGGCCACTACGTGGAACACTGAAGCTTTCTTT
TRBD2,TRBJ2-1,NA,TRBV29-1,CSVAPGSGGNNEQFF,TGCAGCGTTGCCCCCGGTAGCGGGGGCAACAATGAGCAGTTCTTC
NA,TRBJ1-2,NA,TRBV5-6,CASSLGLKSNSYTF,TGTGCCAGCAGCCTGGGACTGAAGAGTAACAGCTACACCTTC
TRBD2,TRBJ2-5,NA,TRBV18,CASSPRGAQETQYF,TGTGCCAGCTCACCGCGGGGGGCCCAAGAGACCCAGTACTTC
TRBD1,TRBJ2-3,once,TRBV5-1,CASSLVAGGPDTQYF,TGCGCCAGCAGCTTGGTGGCAGGGGGCCCAGATACGCAGTATTTT
NA,TRBJ1-1,NA,TRBV28,CASSFPKIRDRNTEAFF,TGTGCCAGCAGTTTTCCCAAAATACGCGACAGGAACACTGAAGCTTTCTTT
NA,TRBJ1-6,few,TRBV19,CASTALAGRDNSPLHF,TGTGCCAGTACCGCACTGGCAGGGAGGGATAATTCACCCCTCCACTTT
NA,TRBJ2-2,NA,TRBV10-3,CAISGNTGELFF,TGTGCCATCAGCGGGAACACCGGGGAGCTGTTTTTT
TRBD1,TRBJ2-3,NA,TRBV18,CASSQQGDTQYF,TGTGCCAGCTCACAACAGGGGGATACGCAGTATTTT
NA,TRBJ1-1,NA,TRBV5-1,CASSREGGKVEAFF,TGCGCCAGCAGCCGAGAGGGGGGAAAAGTTGAAGCTTTCTTT
NA,TRBJ2-3,once,TRBV21-1,CASSRAGTGNTDTQYF,TGTGCCAGCAGCCGAGCGGGGACAGGAAACACAGATACGCAGTATTTT
NA,TRBJ1-5,once,TRBV19,CASSAMTVSNQPQHF,TGTGCCAGTAGTGCAATGACAGTTAGCAATCAGCCCCAGCATTTT
NA,TRBJ1-3,NA,TRBV14,CASSQHLSGNTIYF,TGTGCCAGCAGCCAACACCTCTCTGGAAACACCATATATTTT
NA,TRBJ1-1,NA,TRBV6-5,CASSYLLGANTEAFF,TGTGCCAGCAGTTACCTCCTGGGGGCGAACACTGAAGCTTTCTTT
NA,TRBJ2-3,NA,TRBV6-4,CASSDLGKSTDTQYF,TGTGCCAGCAGTGACCTGGGGAAAAGCACAGATACGCAGTATTTT
TRBD2,TRBJ2-2,few,TRBV4-2,CASSLSAGGRGELFF,TGTGCCAGCAGCTTGTCTGCGGGGGGGCGAGGGGAGCTGTTTTTT
NA,TRBJ1-1,NA,TRBV28,CASSLQGGGTEAFF,TGTGCCAGCAGTTTACAGGGAGGTGGCACTGAAGCTTTCTTT
NA,TRBJ2-5,NA,TRBV6-6,CASSSRQGGGETQYF,TGTGCCAGCAGTTCGCGACAGGGCGGGGGAGAGACCCAGTACTTC
NA,TRBJ2-6,NA,TRBV19,CASLSTPGALGGANVLTF,TGTGCCAGCCTCTCCACCCCGGGGGCTTTAGGGGGGGCCAACGTCCTGACTTTC
NA,TRBJ1-6,few,TRBV10-1,CASSFGQNNSPLHF,TGCGCCAGCAGTTTCGGACAAAATAATTCACCCCTCCACTTT
NA,TRBJ2-1,once,TRBV2,CASSGTGRVNEQFF,TGTGCCAGCAGTGGGACAGGGAGGGTCAATGAGCAGTTCTTC
NA,TRBJ2-3,NA,TRBV5-1,CASSLSWQGLTDTQYF,TGCGCCAGCAGCTTGTCCTGGCAGGGGCTCACAGATACGCAGTATTTT
NA,TRBJ1-1,NA,TRBV28,CASKTANTEAFF,TGTGCCAGTAAGACAGCGAACACTGAAGCTTTCTTT